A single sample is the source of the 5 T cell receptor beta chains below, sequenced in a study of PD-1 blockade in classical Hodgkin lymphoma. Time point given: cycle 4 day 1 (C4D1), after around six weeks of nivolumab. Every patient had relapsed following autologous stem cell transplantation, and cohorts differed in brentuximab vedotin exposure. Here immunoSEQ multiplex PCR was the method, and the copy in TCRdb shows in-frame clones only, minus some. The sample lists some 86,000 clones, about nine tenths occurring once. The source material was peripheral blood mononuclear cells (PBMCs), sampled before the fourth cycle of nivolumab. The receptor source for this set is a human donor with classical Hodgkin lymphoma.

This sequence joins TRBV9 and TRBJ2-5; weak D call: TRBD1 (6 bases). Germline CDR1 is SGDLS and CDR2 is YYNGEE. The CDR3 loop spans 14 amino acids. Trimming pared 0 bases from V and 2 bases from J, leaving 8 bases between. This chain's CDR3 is CASSVGTGQETQYF. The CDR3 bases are TGTGCCAGCAGCGTAGGAACAGGGCAAGAGACCCAGTACTTC.

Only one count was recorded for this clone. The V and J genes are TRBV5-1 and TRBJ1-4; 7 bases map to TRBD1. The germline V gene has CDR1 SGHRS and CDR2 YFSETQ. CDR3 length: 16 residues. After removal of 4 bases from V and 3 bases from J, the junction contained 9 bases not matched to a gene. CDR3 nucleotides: TGCGCCAGCAGCCCGAGGCGAGGGGGCCCTAATGAAAAACTGTTTTTT. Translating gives CASSPRRGGPNEKLFF.

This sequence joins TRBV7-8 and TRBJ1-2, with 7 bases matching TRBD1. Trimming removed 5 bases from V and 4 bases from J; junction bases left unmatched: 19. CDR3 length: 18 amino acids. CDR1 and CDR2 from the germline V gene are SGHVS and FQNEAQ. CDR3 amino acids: CASSLRVIPQGVTYGYTF. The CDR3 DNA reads TGTGCCAGCAGCCTCCGAGTTATCCCCCAGGGGGTAACCTATGGCTACACCTTC.

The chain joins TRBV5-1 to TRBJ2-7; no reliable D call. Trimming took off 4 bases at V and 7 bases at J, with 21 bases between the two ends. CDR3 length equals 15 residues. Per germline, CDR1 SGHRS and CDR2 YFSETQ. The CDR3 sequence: CASSPLTSGVWEQYF. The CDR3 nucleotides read TGCGCCAGCAGCCCTTTAACCAGTGGGGTGTGGGAGCAGTACTTC.

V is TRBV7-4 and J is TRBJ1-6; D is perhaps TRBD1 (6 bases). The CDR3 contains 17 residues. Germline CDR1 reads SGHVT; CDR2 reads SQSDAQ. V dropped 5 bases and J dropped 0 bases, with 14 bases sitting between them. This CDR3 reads CASSPRTESSYNSPLHF. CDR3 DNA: TGTGCCAGCAGCCCTCGGACAGAAAGCTCCTATAATTCACCCCTCCACTTT. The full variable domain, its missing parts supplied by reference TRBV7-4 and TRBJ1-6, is GAGVSQSPRYKVAKRGRDVALRCDSISGHVTLYWYRQTLGQGSEVLTYSQSDAQRDKSGRPSGRFSAERPERSVSTLKIQRTEQGDSAVYLCASSPRTESSYNSPLHFGNGTRLTVT.